A single sample gave rise to the 13 T cell receptor beta chains below, sequenced in a study of CD8 T cells in ankylosing spondylitis. TCRdb reanalysed the 5' RACE reads using MiXCR and keeps one entry per CDR3 protein. The sample has about 260,000 distinct CDR3 sequences; roughly a quarter are singletons. Material: blood, either unsorted or a sorted T cell fraction (not recorded which). Receptors originate from a male donor with ankylosing spondylitis or in good health (not recorded which).

This clonotype was recorded a few times. The chain joins TRBV12-3 or TRBV12-4 to TRBJ2-7; 7 positions agree with TRBD1. This CDR3 has 15 residues. With 3 bases clipped from V and 2 bases from J, the junction kept 7 bases outside the gene matches. CDR3 nucleotide sequence: TGTGCCAGCAGTTTGACAGGGTTTGGTCCCTACGAGCAGTACTTC. It codes for CASSLTGFGPYEQYF.

This sequence joins TRBV2 and TRBJ2-1; the match to TRBD2 covers 8 bases. Germline trimming cut 7 bases from V and 8 bases from J; bases unmatched to any gene: 10. Per the germline V gene, CDR1 is SNHLY and CDR2 is FYNNEI. The CDR3 sequence is 14 residues long. CDR3 sequence (DNA): TGTGCCAGCAAAGAGACAGCGGGGGCCGATGAGCAGTTCTTC. Amino acid sequence: CASKETAGADEQFF.

This clonotype was picked up a small number of times. The chain links TRBV5-6 to TRBJ2-7; a possible D gene is TRBD1 (6 bases). This CDR3 region has 14 residues. Trimming cost V 3 bases and J 4 bases, with 14 bases left between them. Per germline, CDR1 SGHDT and CDR2 YYEEEE. The CDR3 protein is CASSWSTGYYEQYF. For the CDR3, the DNA is TGTGCCAGCAGCTGGTCAACAGGGTATTACGAGCAGTACTTC.

This clonotype was observed at least ten times. The V call is TRBV20-1, the J call TRBJ2-5; 7 bases match TRBD2. The trim removed 5 bases at V and 0 bases at J, leaving 3 bases unmatched. Germline V gene data show CDR1 as DFQATT and CDR2 as SNEGSKA (reference sequence). The CDR3 runs 13 residues. CDR3 sequence: CSAAGDYQETQYF. The DNA of the CDR3 is TGCAGTGCTGCGGGGGACTACCAAGAGACCCAGTACTTC.

The chain uses TRBV5-5 and TRBJ1-1, with D tentatively TRBD1 (6 bases). The length of the CDR3 is 13 residues. Germline values: CDR1 SGHKS, CDR2 YYEKEE (reference sequence). Trimming pared 2 bases from V and 7 bases from J, leaving 12 bases between. CDR3 loop: CASSFNREGEAFF. In DNA form, the CDR3 reads TGTGCCAGCAGCTTCAACAGGGAAGGTGAAGCTTTCTTT.

J is TRBJ2-3 and V is TRBV20-1; D perhaps matches TRBD2 (6 bases). Between the trimmed V and J ends, which lost 1 base and 1 base, there was a span of 21 bases. Germline V gene sequence: CDR1 DFQATT, CDR2 SNEGSKA (reference sequence). The CDR3 extends over 18 amino acids. DNA of the CDR3: TGCAGTGCTAGAGTGCGGTTGGGGGAGGTTCGTGGCACAGATACGCAGTATTTT. Its translation is CSARVRLGEVRGTDTQYF.

This clonotype occurred a few times. The chain recombines TRBV5-4 with TRBJ2-3; D might be TRBD1 or TRBD2, each matching 6 bases. The CDR3 runs 15 residues. Per the germline V gene, CDR1 is SGHNT and CDR2 is YYREEE (reference sequence). V was shortened by 7 bases and J by 5 bases, with 20 bases between the two germline ends. CDR3 coding DNA: TGTGCCAGCTCCCACGAGGGGGGCCGTAAAGATACGCAGTATTTT. Its translation: CASSHEGGRKDTQYF.

J is TRBJ2-1 and V is TRBV6-5, with D tentatively TRBD1 (6 bases). The germline V gene encodes CDR1 MNHEY and CDR2 SVGAGI. CDR3 size: 13 residues. V lost 2 bases, J lost 8 bases, and 10 bases lay in between. In DNA, the CDR3 is TGTGCCAGCAGTTACCAGGGGTTTGATGAGCAGTTCTTC. Its translation: CASSYQGFDEQFF.

This clonotype was observed many times. V usage is TRBV20-1 and J usage is TRBJ2-1; unclear D gene. V lost 0 bases and J lost 0, with 9 bases in between. Germline loops: CDR1 DFQATT, CDR2 SNEGSKA (reference sequence). The CDR3 runs 15 residues. CDR3 DNA: TGCAGTGCTAGAGATGCGGAGAGCTCCTACAATGAGCAGTTCTTC. Encoded protein: CSARDAESSYNEQFF.

The chain carries TRBV20-1 and TRBJ1-5; D is ambiguous. V gave up 5 bases and J gave up 6 bases, with 14 bases separating them. Per germline, CDR1 DFQATT and CDR2 SNEGSKA (reference sequence). The CDR3 covers 13 residues. The CDR3 DNA sequence: TGCAGTGCTTCGCCGGCAGCGCGTCAGCCCCAGCATTTT. Translated, it gives CSASPAARQPQHF.

The chain links TRBV4-2 to TRBJ2-1, with 8 bases that match TRBD2. V was pared by 5 bases and J by 1 base, with 13 bases of the junction left unmatched. The CDR3 loop spans 18 amino acids. Germline-derived CDR1 and CDR2 are LGHNA and YNFKEQ. CDR3 DNA: TGTGCCAGCAGCTACACCTTAGCGGGAACCGTATCCTACAATGAGCAGTTCTTC. Amino acid sequence: CASSYTLAGTVSYNEQFF.

This clonotype has a handful of counts. The chain carries TRBV10-3 and TRBJ2-7; the match to TRBD2 covers 7 bases. Trimming removed 3 bases from V and 2 bases from J; junction bases left unmatched: 7. CDR3 length: 15 residues. In germline, CDR1 is ENHRY, CDR2 SYGVKD. The CDR3 coding sequence is TGTGCCATCAGTGATAGGGCGGCGGGGGCCTACGAGCAGTACTTC. It yields the protein CAISDRAAGAYEQYF.

The chain carries TRBV20-1 and TRBJ1-5, with D uncertain. The CDR3 is 17 amino acids. V was pared by 0 bases and J by 3 bases, with 18 bases between. Germline loops: CDR1 DFQATT, CDR2 SNEGSKA (reference sequence). CDR3 sequence: CSARDEIKPGHNQPQHF. In DNA, the CDR3 is TGCAGTGCTAGAGATGAAATCAAACCGGGCCACAATCAGCCCCAGCATTTT.